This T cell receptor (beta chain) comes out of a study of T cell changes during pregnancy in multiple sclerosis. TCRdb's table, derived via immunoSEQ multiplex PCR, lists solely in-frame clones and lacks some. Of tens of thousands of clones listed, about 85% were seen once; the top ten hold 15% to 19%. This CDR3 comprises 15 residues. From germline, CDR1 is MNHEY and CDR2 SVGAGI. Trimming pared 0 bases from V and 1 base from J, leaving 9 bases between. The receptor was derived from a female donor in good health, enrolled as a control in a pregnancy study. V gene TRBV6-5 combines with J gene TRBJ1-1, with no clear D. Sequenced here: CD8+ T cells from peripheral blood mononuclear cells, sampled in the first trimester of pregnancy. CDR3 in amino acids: CASSYSSPPNTEAFF. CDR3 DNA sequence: TGTGCCAGCAGTTACTCGAGTCCCCCGAACACTGAAGCTTTCTTT.